The clone carrying this TCR beta chain was picked up many times. The data were obtained in a study of early T cells in non-severe SARS-CoV-2 infection. TCRdb called the 5' RACE reads again in MiXCR, with one record for every CDR3 protein. The repertoire holds 30,000 to 40,000 distinct CDR3 sequences, with around 6.9% as singletons. The CDR3 contains 16 residues. V was pared by 0 bases and J by 4 bases, with 13 bases between. Germline V gene data show CDR1 as SGDLS and CDR2 as YYNGEE. The genes are TRBV9 and TRBJ2-2; weak D call: TRBD2 (6 bases). This material consisted of whole blood, taken at baseline. This sequence originates from an adult who was a healthcare worker with PCR-confirmed SARS-CoV-2 infection or an uninfected control (not recorded which). CDR3 sequence: CASSVGAGSGTGELFF. The CDR3 DNA reads TGTGCCAGCAGCGTAGGTGCGGGAAGTGGCACCGGGGAGCTGTTTTTT.